This TCR beta chain is drawn from a study of CD8+ T cells in alopecia areata. V shed 4 bases and J shed 6 bases, with 12 bases lying between them. The CDR3 consists of 13 residues. Germline V gene data show CDR1 as SEHNR and CDR2 as FQNEAQ (reference sequence). Extraction and reverse transcription of RNA yielded cDNA as the sequencing template. Repertoires were generated with immunoSEQ multiplex PCR, while TCRdb's copy carries only in-frame clones and drops some. The sample contains 150,000 or so clones, 50% to 60% of which appear only once. With respect to this clone: Antigen unknown.

Study-level findings and limits: Clonality was higher in lesional than normal scalp, especially in alopecia totalis/universalis.

Sequencing was performed on CD4+ T cells sorted from blood. The chain employs TRBV7-9 and TRBJ2-5; D is possibly TRBD1 (6 bases). The TCR was taken from a human donor in good health. This CDR3 is CASSSQGLKTQYF. Here the CDR3 DNA reads TGTGCCAGCAGCTCACAGGGATTGAAGACCCAGTACTTC.